This entry describes one T cell receptor beta chain. This clone was counted a single time. Its binding antigen is unknown. No much larger clone is present one base from it, and per-base qualities are unavailable. The CDR3 regions of human TCRbeta chains were subjected to immunosequencing. Processing in the source paper ran as follows. Repertoire TCRs were checked for matches against a reference library of SARS-CoV-2-specific TCRs that had been generated using the MIRA antigen-specificity platform. Breadth was defined as the fraction of unique TCRs that were SARS-CoV-2-associated, and depth was defined as the fraction of total T cells that were SARS-CoV-2-associated. Using the MIRA data, each spike-specific TCR was mapped to the spike region that the TCR reacts to and placed in a CD4 or CD8 class. Log10-transformed breadth and depth values were compared by one-way ANOVA with Sidak's multiple comparisons tests. Drawn from immuneACCESS, this table holds only the in-frame rearrangements with V and J called that TCRdb kept. Clones are partly lost; checked studies trace under half to an unresolved V gene and leave the rest unexplained. V, J and clone size derive from that table, while D and trimming were established from the DNA sequence. Across this sample there are roughly 120,000 clones, with approximately 90% seen only once. The top ten clones comprise more than 3.5% of the sample.

This record belongs to a study of T cell responses to AZD1222 COVID-19 vaccine (dated by TCRdb to the early 2020s). Broadly, across the study: A total of approximately 230 trial participants underwent TCR sequencing, of whom 207 received two doses of AZD1222 and 26 received two doses of the MenACWY control vaccine. Enrollment into the trials was organized by age into subgroups of 18-55, 56-69 and 70-plus years, and those subgroups contained roughly 150, 30 and 60 TCR-sequenced participants, respectively. General findings and caveats noted by the study authors: The 56-69-year group was small, and its depth increase did not reach significance, likely because of low power. Conclusions about previously exposed vaccinees are limited because only five or six AZD1222 recipients were SARS-CoV-2 seropositive at baseline. Because no day 14 peak-response samples were available, the repertoires could be characterized only after the peak T cell response. CD4 TCRs associated with the vaccine covered the entire spike protein, and the dominant responses were in regions 160-218 and 743-854. Reportedly, almost half of the unique spike-specific TCRs recognized epitopes lying outside the regions that are mutated in the B.1.351 and B.1.1.7 variants. A significant rise in spike-specific TCR breadth and depth was observed after two AZD1222 doses relative to day 0 and relative to MenACWY recipients. Participants were mostly white British, with more females than males. The authors suggested clonal diversity may have been underestimated.

The time point label of this sample denotes: about 28 days (+/-7) after the second vaccine dose. The sample's treatment or condition, from its label and the paper: meningococcal conjugate vaccine given as trial control. Vaccinee samples were obtained from the UK trials COV001 and COV002, which included a single-blind randomized controlled phase 2/3 trial of AZD1222 (ChAdOx1 nCoV-19) in healthy adults. For TCRbeta chain sequencing, PBMC samples from trial participants were taken at day 0 and at day 28 after the second dose. From the germline V gene, CDR1 is MNHNS and CDR2 is SASEGT. V drops 2 bases and J drops 7 bases, leaving 18 bases in between. Including the terminal cysteine and valine, the CDR3 comprises 15 residues. Solely the CDR3 DNA is kept, with 45 bases framed from the first base.

Sequenced here: peripheral blood, sampled 28 days after the second dose of the MenACWY control vaccine. The clonotype originates from an adult who received the MenACWY meningococcal vaccine as a control. Rearrangement joined TRBV6-1 to TRBJ2-7; matching of 7 bases hints at TRBD2 as the D gene. For the CDR3, the sequence is CASSEIIGGAGEQYV. The DNA sequence reads TGTGCCAGCAGTGAAATAATTGGGGGGGCGGGAGAGCAGTACGTC.